Listed below are T cell receptor beta chains from one sample, sequenced in a study of blood T cell repertoires in COVID-19. Method: immunoSEQ multiplex PCR; TCRdb's copy keeps in-frame clones and lacks some. The sample lists 200,000 to 300,000 clones; 70% to 90% were seen once. The source material was peripheral blood. Receptors originate from a man aged 30 to 45 with active or convalescent COVID-19. Each CDR3 is given with its conserved first and last residue. Fields, in order: clone size, D gene, V gene, J gene, CDR3 DNA, CDR3 protein. The D gene is left open where the match is weak. Clone size is given for some rows only: seen once, a few or many times, or a class if the clone is expanded.

NA,NA,TRBV9,TRBJ2-2,TGTGCCAGCAGCGTAGCCGACATAGCGGTTGGCGGGGAGCTGTTTTTT,CASSVADIAVGGELFF
NA,TRBD1,TRBV11-2,TRBJ2-5,TGTGCCAGCAGCTCCGGGACAGTCACGAAGACCCAGTACTTC,CASSSGTVTKTQYF
NA,NA,TRBV4-1,TRBJ2-3,TGCGCCAGCAGCCGCGCCGGGGTCACAGATACGCAGTATTTT,CASSRAGVTDTQYF
NA,NA,TRBV19,TRBJ1-2,TGTGCCAGTAGTACGGGAACTACAGGGAAGTATGGCTACACCTTC,CASSTGTTGKYGYTF
once,TRBD1,TRBV19,TRBJ1-4,TGTGCCAGTAGTAGGGACAGGGGTATCGATGAAAAACTGTTTTTT,CASSRDRGIDEKLFF
NA,NA,TRBV5-4,TRBJ1-1,TGTGCCAGCAGCCGAGGGTACGGGAACACTGAAGCTTTCTTT,CASSRGYGNTEAFF
NA,NA,TRBV7-8,TRBJ2-5,TGTGCCAGCAGCTTAGGCCGGACAGTTGCGTACCAAGAGACCCAGTACTTC,CASSLGRTVAYQETQYF
NA,TRBD1,TRBV7-2,TRBJ2-5,TGTGCCAGCAGCTTAAGGCGGACAGGGAGGTCAGAGACCCAGTACTTC,CASSLRRTGRSETQYF
NA,NA,TRBV7-6,TRBJ2-2,TGTGCCAGCAGCTTAGAGTCACGGGGCACCGGGGAGCTGTTTTTT,CASSLESRGTGELFF
NA,NA,TRBV13,TRBJ2-7,TGTGCCAGCAGCCGTTCCCAGGGGTCCTACGAGCAGTACTTC,CASSRSQGSYEQYF
once,TRBD2,TRBV19,TRBJ2-1,TGTGCCAGTAGTATTCTGGCTAGCGGGGGGGAGAATGAGCAGTTCTTC,CASSILASGGENEQFF
NA,TRBD2,TRBV20-1,TRBJ2-1,TGCAGTGCTAGTTGGCGGGGGGATTACAATGAGCAGTTCTTC,CSASWRGDYNEQFF
NA,TRBD1,TRBV27,TRBJ2-7,TGTGCCAGCAGCGGGACAGGGGGCGCCGAGCAGTACTTC,CASSGTGGAEQYF
NA,NA,TRBV27,TRBJ1-5,TGTGCCAGCAGTTTCGGGCGGGGCAATCAGCCCCAGCATTTT,CASSFGRGNQPQHF
NA,NA,TRBV5-6,TRBJ1-1,TGTGCCAGCAGCTGGTATACAGCGAACACTGAAGCTTTCTTT,CASSWYTANTEAFF
NA,TRBD1,TRBV29-1,TRBJ2-7,TGCAGCGTTAGGCCGGGACAGGGTACATTGTACTTC,CSVRPGQGTLYF
NA,TRBD1,TRBV6-5,TRBJ1-1,TGTGCCAGCAGTAACCAGGGGGATTGGACTGAAGCTTTCTTT,CASSNQGDWTEAFF
once,NA,TRBV7-2,TRBJ1-5,TGTGCCAGCAGCTTAGTCCAGGGAGGATACCTTAGCAATCAGCCCCAGCATTTT,CASSLVQGGYLSNQPQHF